The clone carrying this TCR beta chain was counted ten times or more. What it recognizes is unknown. Regions amplified from RNA transcripts were the TCR beta CDR3 regions. TCR CDR3 underwent first-round RT-PCR with the HTBI primer set. TCRdb ran MiXCR on the multiplex PCR reads and lists one entry per CDR3 protein. Among about 610,000 distinct CDR3 sequences, around 15% were seen once, and the ten largest hold around 4%. These data are taken from a study of T cells in Graves' hyperthyroidism and ophthalmopathy. Broader study findings: In blood, most of the thyroid clonotypes expanded above 0.001 were also present. Separating ophthalmopathy from stable hyperthyroidism was achieved by a 13 V-J model. For ophthalmopathy, model prediction preceded onset by a median approximately 6 months.

The origin of this receptor is a woman aged 40 to 50 with Graves' ophthalmopathy. Material: blood.

CDR3 DNA: TGTGCCAGTAAGCAGACCGGAGGACAAGAGACCCAGTACTTC. It is translated as CASKQTGGQETQYF. The V call is TRBV2, the J call TRBJ2-5, with D possibly TRBD2 on 5 matching bases. Trimming cost V 9 bases and J 2 bases, with 16 bases left between them. The CDR3 is 14 amino acids. The germline CDR1 and CDR2 sequences are SNHLY and FYNNEI.